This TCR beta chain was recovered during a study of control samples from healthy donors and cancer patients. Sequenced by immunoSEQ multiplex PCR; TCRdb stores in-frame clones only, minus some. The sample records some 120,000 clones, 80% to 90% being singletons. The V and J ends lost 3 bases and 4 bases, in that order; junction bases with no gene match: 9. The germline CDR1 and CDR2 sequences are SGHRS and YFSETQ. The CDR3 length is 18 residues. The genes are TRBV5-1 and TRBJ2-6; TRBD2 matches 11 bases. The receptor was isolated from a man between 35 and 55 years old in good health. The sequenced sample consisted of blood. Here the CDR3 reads CASSSLTSGGSGANVLTF. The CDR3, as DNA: TGCGCCAGCAGCTCGCTAACTAGCGGGGGATCAGGGGCCAACGTCCTGACTTTC. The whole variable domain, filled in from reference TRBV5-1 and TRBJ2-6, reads KAGVTQTPRYLIKTRGQQVTLSCSPISGHRSVSWYQQTPGQGLQFLFEYFSETQRNKGNFPGRFSGRQFSNSRSEMNVSTLELGDSALYLCASSSLTSGGSGANVLTFGAGSRLTVL.